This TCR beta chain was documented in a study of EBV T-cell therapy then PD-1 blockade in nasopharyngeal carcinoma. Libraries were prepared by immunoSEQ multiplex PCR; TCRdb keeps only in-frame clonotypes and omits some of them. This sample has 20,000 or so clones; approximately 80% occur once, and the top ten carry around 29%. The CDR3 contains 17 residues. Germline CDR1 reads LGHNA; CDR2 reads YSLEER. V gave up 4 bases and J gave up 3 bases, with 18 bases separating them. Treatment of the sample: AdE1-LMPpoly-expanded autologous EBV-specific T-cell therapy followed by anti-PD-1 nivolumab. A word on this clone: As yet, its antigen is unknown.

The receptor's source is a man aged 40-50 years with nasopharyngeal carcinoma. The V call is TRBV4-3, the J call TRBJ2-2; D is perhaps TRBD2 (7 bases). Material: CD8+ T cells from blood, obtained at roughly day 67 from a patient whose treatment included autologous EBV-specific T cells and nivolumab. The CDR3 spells CASSLGEGDVDTGELFF. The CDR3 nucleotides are TGCGCCAGCAGCCTGGGGGAGGGGGACGTCGACACCGGGGAGCTGTTTTTT.